The entry that follows covers one T cell receptor (beta chain) sequence. Its matching antigen is unknown. A clone one base away is much larger, so this may be a read error. One entry per CDR3 protein, called by TCRdb with MiXCR from the PCR reads. The table shows over 35,000 distinct CDR3 sequences, with under 20% occurring only once. The sample comes from a study of molecular identifiers for immune sequencing clone quantification. Points from the study as a whole: Should identical TCR molecules share a barcode, the sizes of highly expanded clones could be underestimated.

The CDR3 is 12 residues long. Germline V lookup: CDR1 SEHNR, CDR2 FQNEAQ (reference sequence). Sequencing input: naive CD8+ T cells from blood, with Jurkat cell RNA spiked in. The subset: FACS-sorted CD8+CD4-CCR7+CD45RA+ naive T cells. The TCR sequence derives from a human donor in good health. Some libraries in this study had Jurkat cell RNA spiked in. The chain carries TRBV7-9 and TRBJ2-6; D is unresolved. The CDR3 bases are TGTGCCAGCATATCTGGGACCAACGTCCTGACTTTC. The encoded protein is CASISGTNVLTF.